This T cell receptor beta chain is from a study of blood T cell repertoires in COVID-19. Overall study context: Sources were T cells, B-cell-depleted T cells, or PBMCs; the material itself was cDNA or gDNA.

Sequencing was performed with immunoSEQ multiplex PCR; in TCRdb, only in-frame clones are kept and a portion is missing. The sample consists of about 65,000 clones, about 82% of them appearing once. The germline V gene has CDR1 SGHRS and CDR2 YFSETQ. Trimming took 4 bases from V and 3 from J; bases not matched to a gene: 6. The CDR3 totals 15 residues. Source material: peripheral blood. This clonotype was sampled from a human donor in a cohort sampled during active COVID-19. This rearrangement joins TRBV5-1 to TRBJ1-1; 10 nucleotides match TRBD1. CDR3 DNA sequence: TGCGCCAGCAGCAGGACCGGGACAGGGGACACTGAAGCTTTCTTT. As protein: CASSRTGTGDTEAFF. Together with reference TRBV5-1 and TRBJ1-1, the CDR3 gives the full variable domain: KAGVTQTPRYLIKTRGQQVTLSCSPISGHRSVSWYQQTPGQGLQFLFEYFSETQRNKGNFPGRFSGRQFSNSRSEMNVSTLELGDSALYLCASSRTGTGDTEAFFGQGTRLTVV.